This T cell receptor (beta chain) derives from a study of PD-L1 blockade in urothelial cancer. Study-wide context: Prior chemotherapy in patients spanned 0 to 3 regimens. The researchers analyzed blood 3 weeks (second dose) and 6 weeks after treatment start.

The V gene lost 0 bases and the J gene lost 0 bases, with 8 bases spanning the gap. Germline CDR1 reads MGHRA; CDR2 reads YSYEKL. CDR3 length: 15 residues. The method was immunoSEQ multiplex PCR; TCRdb's version includes in-frame clones alone and lacks a portion of them. Altogether approximately 90,000 clones are present, over 75% being singletons, with the ten largest covering approximately 15%. Stated time point: pretreatment peripheral blood. The count of this clone is one. Here the sequenced sample was PBMCs, taken around atezolizumab (anti-PD-L1) treatment. The origin of this receptor is a man between 60 and 75 years old with urothelial cancer. The chain recombines TRBV4-1 with TRBJ2-5, with D possibly matching TRBD2 (5 bases). The CDR3 DNA is TGCGCCAGCAGCCAAGATGCCGGGAACCAAGAGACCCAGTACTTC. Translating it yields CASSQDAGNQETQYF.